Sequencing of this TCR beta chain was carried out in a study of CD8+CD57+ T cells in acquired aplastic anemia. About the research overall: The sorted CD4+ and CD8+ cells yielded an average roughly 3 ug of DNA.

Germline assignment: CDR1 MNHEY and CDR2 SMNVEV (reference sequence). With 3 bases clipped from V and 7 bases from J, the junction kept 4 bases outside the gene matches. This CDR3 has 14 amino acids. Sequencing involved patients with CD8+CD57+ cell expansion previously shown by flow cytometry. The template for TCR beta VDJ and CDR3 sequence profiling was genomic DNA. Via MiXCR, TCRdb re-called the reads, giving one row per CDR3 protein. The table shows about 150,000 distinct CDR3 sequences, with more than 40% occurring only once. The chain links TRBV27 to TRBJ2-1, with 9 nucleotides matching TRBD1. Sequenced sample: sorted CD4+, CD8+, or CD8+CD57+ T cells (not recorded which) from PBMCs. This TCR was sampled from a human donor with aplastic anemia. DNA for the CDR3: TGTGCCAGCAGTTTCGGACAGGGGATGAATGAGCAGTTCTTC. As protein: CASSFGQGMNEQFF.